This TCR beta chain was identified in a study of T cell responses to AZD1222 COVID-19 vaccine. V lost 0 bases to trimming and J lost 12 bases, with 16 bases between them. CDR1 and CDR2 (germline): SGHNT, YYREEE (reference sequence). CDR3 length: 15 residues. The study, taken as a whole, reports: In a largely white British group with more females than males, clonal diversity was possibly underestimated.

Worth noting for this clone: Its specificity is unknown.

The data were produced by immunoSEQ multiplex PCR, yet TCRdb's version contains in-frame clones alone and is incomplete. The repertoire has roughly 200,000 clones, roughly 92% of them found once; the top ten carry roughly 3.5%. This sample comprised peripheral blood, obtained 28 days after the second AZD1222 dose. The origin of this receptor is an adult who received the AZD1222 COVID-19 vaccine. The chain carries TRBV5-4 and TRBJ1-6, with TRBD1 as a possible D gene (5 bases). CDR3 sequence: CASSLETGPNRPLHF. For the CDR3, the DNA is TGTGCCAGCAGCTTGGAAACAGGCCCTAACAGACCCCTCCACTTT.